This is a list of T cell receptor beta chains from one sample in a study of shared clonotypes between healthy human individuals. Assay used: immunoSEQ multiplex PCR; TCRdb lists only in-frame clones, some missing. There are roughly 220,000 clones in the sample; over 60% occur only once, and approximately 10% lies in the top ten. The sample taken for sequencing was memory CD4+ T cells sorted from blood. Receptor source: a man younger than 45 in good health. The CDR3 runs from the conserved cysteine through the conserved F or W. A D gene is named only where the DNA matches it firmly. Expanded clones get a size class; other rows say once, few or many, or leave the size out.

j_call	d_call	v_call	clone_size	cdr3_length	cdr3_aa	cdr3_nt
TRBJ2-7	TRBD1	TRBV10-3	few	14	CAIRVTGGAYEQYF	TGTGCCATCAGGGTAACAGGGGGCGCCTACGAGCAGTACTTC
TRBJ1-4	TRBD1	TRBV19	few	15	CASSVAGTGSEKLFF	TGTGCCAGTAGTGTCGCCGGGACAGGATCTGAAAAACTGTTTTTT
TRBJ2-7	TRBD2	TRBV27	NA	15	CASSLRSGKTYEQYF	TGTGCCAGCAGTTTACGTAGCGGGAAGACCTACGAGCAGTACTTC
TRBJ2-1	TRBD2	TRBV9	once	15	CASSVDFREGTEQFF	TGTGCCAGCAGCGTAGATTTTAGGGAGGGGACTGAGCAGTTCTTC
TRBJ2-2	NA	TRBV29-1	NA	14	CSARAMGGRGELFF	TGCAGCGCTAGGGCTATGGGGGGGCGCGGGGAGCTGTTTTTT
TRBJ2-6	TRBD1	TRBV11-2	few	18	CASSSPDRESSGANVLTF	TGTGCCAGCAGCTCTCCGGACAGGGAAAGCTCTGGGGCCAACGTCCTGACTTTC
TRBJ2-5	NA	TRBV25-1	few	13	CATAPAGQETQYF	TGTGCCACCGCCCCGGCAGGGCAAGAGACCCAGTACTTC
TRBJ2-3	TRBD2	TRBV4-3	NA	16	CASSQELAGGRHTQYF	TGCGCCAGCAGCCAAGAGCTAGCGGGAGGCCGTCATACGCAGTATTTT
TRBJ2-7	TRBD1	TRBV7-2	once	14	CASRQGQGLYEQYF	TGTGCCAGCCGCCAGGGACAGGGTCTCTACGAGCAGTACTTC
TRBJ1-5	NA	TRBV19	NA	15	CASSITGIQNQPQHF	TGTGCCAGTAGTATTACCGGGATCCAAAATCAGCCCCAGCATTTT
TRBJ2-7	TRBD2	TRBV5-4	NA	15	CASSLGGGSDYEQYF	TGTGCCAGCAGCTTGGGAGGCGGGAGTGACTACGAGCAGTACTTC
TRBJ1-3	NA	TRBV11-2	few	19	CASSLLSLTRLDSGNTIYF	TGTGCCAGCAGCCTGCTTTCTCTAACCAGACTGGACTCTGGAAACACCATATATTTT
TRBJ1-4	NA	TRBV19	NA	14	CASSPDGFREKLFF	TGTGCCAGTAGTCCTGATGGGTTCCGTGAAAAACTGTTTTTT
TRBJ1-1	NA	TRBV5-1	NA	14	CASSLEGDWTEAFF	TGCGCCAGCAGCTTGGAAGGGGATTGGACTGAAGCTTTCTTT
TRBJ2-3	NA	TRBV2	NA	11	CASSVADTQYF	TGTGCCAGCAGTGTAGCGGATACGCAGTATTTT
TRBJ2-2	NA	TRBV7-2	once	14	CASSANRVAGELFF	TGTGCCAGCAGCGCAAACAGGGTTGCCGGGGAGCTGTTTTTT
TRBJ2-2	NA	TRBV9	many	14	CASSVVWHTGELFF	TGTGCCAGCAGCGTAGTTTGGCACACCGGGGAGCTGTTTTTT
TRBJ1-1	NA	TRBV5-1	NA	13	CASSRVMNTEAFF	TGCGCCAGCAGCCGGGTAATGAACACTGAAGCTTTCTTT
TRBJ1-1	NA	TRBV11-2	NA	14	CASSSPRGGTEAFF	TGTGCCAGCAGCTCCCCCCGGGGGGGCACTGAAGCTTTCTTT
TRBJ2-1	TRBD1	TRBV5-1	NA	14	CASSLDRGFDEQFF	TGCGCCAGCAGCCTAGACAGGGGGTTCGATGAGCAGTTCTTC
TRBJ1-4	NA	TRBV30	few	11	CAWSKNEKLFF	TGTGCCTGGAGTAAAAATGAAAAACTGTTTTTT
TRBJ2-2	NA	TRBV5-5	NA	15	CASSQLGVNTGELFF	TGTGCCAGCAGCCAGTTAGGCGTTAACACCGGGGAGCTGTTTTTT
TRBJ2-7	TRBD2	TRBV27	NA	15	CASSAAGTSKYEQYF	TGTGCCAGCAGCGCGGCCGGGACTAGTAAATACGAGCAGTACTTC
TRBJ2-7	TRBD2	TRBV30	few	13	CAWSVGLAGVLYF	TGTGCCTGGAGTGTTGGACTAGCGGGAGTCCTGTACTTC
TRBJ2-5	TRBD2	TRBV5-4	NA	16	CASSLASGRRQETQYF	TGTGCCAGCAGCTTGGCCAGCGGGAGGCGACAAGAGACCCAGTACTTC
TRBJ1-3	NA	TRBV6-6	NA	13	CASSGHSGNTIYF	TGTGCCAGCAGTGGCCACTCTGGAAACACCATATATTTT
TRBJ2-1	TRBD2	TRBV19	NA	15	CASSIVAGTYNEQFF	TGTGCCAGTAGTATTGTAGCGGGAACCTACAATGAGCAGTTCTTC
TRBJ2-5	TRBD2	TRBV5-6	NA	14	CASSPTSEQETQYF	TGTGCCAGCAGCCCAACTAGCGAACAAGAGACCCAGTACTTC
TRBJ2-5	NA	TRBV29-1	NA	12	CSVGTLGETQYF	TGCAGCGTTGGGACACTGGGGGAGACCCAGTACTTC
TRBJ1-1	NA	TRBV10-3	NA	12	CAIREVGTEAFF	TGTGCCATCAGGGAGGTAGGCACTGAAGCTTTCTTT
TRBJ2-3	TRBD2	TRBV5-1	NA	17	CASSSVAGGVYTDTQYF	TGCGCCAGCAGCTCGGTAGCGGGAGGGGTATACACAGATACGCAGTATTTT